These 30 T cell receptor beta chains came from one sample sequenced in a study of blood T cell repertoires in COVID-19. Using immunoSEQ multiplex PCR, the repertoire was profiled, and TCRdb retains in-frame clones only, with some absent. Seen here are about 120,000 clones, over 65% observed once, and the top ten hold under 5%. Sequenced material: peripheral blood. These receptors were collected from a man aged 55 to 70 with acute or convalescent COVID-19.

The genes are TRBV18 and TRBJ2-7; TRBD2 agrees at 15 bases. Germline lookup yields CDR1 KGHSH and CDR2 LQKENI. The CDR3 runs to 19 residues. The V and J ends lost 3 bases and 2 bases, in that order; junction bases with no gene match: 11. The CDR3 nucleotides read TGTGCCAGCTCACCCCTTCCCGGGACTAGCGGGAGGTCCCCCTACGAGCAGTACTTC. This gives the protein CASSPLPGTSGRSPYEQYF. The full variable domain, rest sourced from reference TRBV18 and TRBJ2-7, is NAGVMQNPRHLVRRRGQEARLRCSPMKGHSHVYWYRQLPEEGLKFMVYLQKENIIDESGMPKERFSAEFPKEGPSILRIQQVVRGDSAAYFCASSPLPGTSGRSPYEQYFGPGTRLTVT.

The chain joins TRBV19 to TRBJ2-3, with a tentative D call TRBD2 (5 bases). The CDR3 sequence is 15 residues long. Looked up from germline, CDR1 is LNHDA and CDR2 is SQIVND (reference sequence). Between the trimmed V and J ends, which lost 5 bases and 2 bases, there was a span of 14 bases. CDR3 amino acids: CASSGSGSSTDTQYF. CDR3 sequence (DNA): TGTGCCAGTAGTGGGAGCGGATCTTCCACAGATACGCAGTATTTT.

This clone came up a few times. For the CDR3, the DNA is TGTGCCAGCAGGGGGACAGGGAGAAGTAATCAGCCCCAGCATTTT. Translation: CASRGTGRSNQPQHF. V gene TRBV27 combines with J gene TRBJ1-5, with TRBD1 matching over 9 bases. Per germline, CDR1 MNHEY and CDR2 SMNVEV (reference sequence). The CDR3 runs to 15 residues. J lost 4 bases, V lost 6 bases, and 7 bases had no gene match.

The chain carries TRBV19 and TRBJ2-1; 9 bases agree with TRBD1. The CDR3 loop spans 15 amino acids. The germline V gene encodes CDR1 LNHDA and CDR2 SQIVND (reference sequence). The V segment lost 7 bases and the J segment 2 bases; nucleotides outside the gene matches: 6. DNA of the CDR3: TGTGCCAGTAAGGTGGGACAGGGAGCCTACAATGAGCAGTTCTTC. This sequence encodes CASKVGQGAYNEQFF. The whole variable domain, remainder taken from reference TRBV19 and TRBJ2-1, is DGGITQSPKYLFRKEGQNVTLSCEQNLNHDAMYWYRQDPGQGLRLIYYSQIVNDFQKGDIAEGYSVSREKKESFPLTVTSAQKNPTAFYLCASKVGQGAYNEQFFGPGTRLTVL.

The rearrangement joins TRBV14 to TRBJ2-1; D gene unclear. V was clipped by 3 bases and J by 2 bases, with 8 bases between them. The CDR3 has 14 residues. Germline lookup yields CDR1 SGHDN and CDR2 FVKESK. The CDR3 DNA reads TGTGCCAGCAGCCAGAGTAGCCCCTACAATGAGCAGTTCTTC. Translated, it gives CASSQSSPYNEQFF. The variable domain in full, with the rest retrieved from reference TRBV14 and TRBJ2-1, is EAGVTQFPSHSVIEKGQTVTLRCDPISGHDNLYWYRRVMGKEIKFLLHFVKESKQDESGMPNNRFLAERTGGTYSTLKVQPAELEDSGVYFCASSQSSPYNEQFFGPGTRLTVL.

The chain joins TRBV19 to TRBJ1-5, with TRBD1 identical over 8 bases. With 7 bases clipped from V and 1 base from J, the junction kept 6 bases outside the gene matches. Germline CDR1 LNHDA, CDR2 SQIVND (reference sequence). The CDR3 extends over 15 amino acids. The CDR3 DNA reads as TGTGCCAGTACCATCACAGGGGGAAGCAATCAGCCCCAGCATTTT. This sequence encodes CASTITGGSNQPQHF. The entire variable domain, with the rest obtained from reference TRBV19 and TRBJ1-5, is as follows: DGGITQSPKYLFRKEGQNVTLSCEQNLNHDAMYWYRQDPGQGLRLIYYSQIVNDFQKGDIAEGYSVSREKKESFPLTVTSAQKNPTAFYLCASTITGGSNQPQHFGDGTRLSIL.

V usage is TRBV6-1 and J usage is TRBJ2-2; possibly TRBD1 for D (6 bases). Trimming took off 10 bases at V and 7 bases at J, with 19 bases between the two ends. The V gene's germline CDR1 is MNHNS and CDR2 SASEGT. The CDR3 contains 14 residues. The chain's CDR3 is CATANRDVSGELFF. CDR3 coding DNA: TGTGCCACCGCGAACAGGGATGTGAGCGGGGAGCTGTTTTTT.

The V gene is TRBV5-1, the J gene TRBJ2-4; 10 bases align to TRBD2. The CDR3 is 15 amino acids. With 1 base clipped from V and 6 bases from J, the junction kept 4 bases outside the gene matches. The V gene's germline CDR1 is SGHRS and CDR2 YFSETQ. The CDR3 protein is CASSLQAGGRNIQYF. In DNA, the CDR3 is TGCGCCAGCAGCTTGCAAGCGGGAGGGAGAAACATTCAGTACTTC.

The V call is TRBV9, the J call TRBJ1-5, with D perhaps TRBD1 (5 bases). The CDR3 loop spans 20 amino acids. Between the trimmed V and J ends, which lost 0 bases and 0 bases, there was a span of 22 bases. Germline CDR1 is SGDLS and CDR2 is YYNGEE. CDR3 nucleotides: TGTGCCAGCAGCGTAGCTCCCACTCCGGCTTCCAGGGATAGCAATCAGCCCCAGCATTTT. Translating gives CASSVAPTPASRDSNQPQHF.

V gene TRBV9 combines with J gene TRBJ1-6; D unresolved. The germline V gene has CDR1 SGDLS and CDR2 YYNGEE. V lost 0 bases and J 5 bases, leaving 6 bases between the germline ends. The CDR3 loop spans 14 amino acids. The CDR3 bases are TGTGCCAGCAGCGTAGGGCAGAATAATTCACCCCTCCACTTT. It specifies CASSVGQNNSPLHF. The variable domain in full, with the rest retrieved from reference TRBV9 and TRBJ1-6, is DSGVTQTPKHLITATGQRVTLRCSPRSGDLSVYWYQQSLDQGLQFLIQYYNGEERAKGNILERFSAQQFPDLHSELNLSSLELGDSALYFCASSVGQNNSPLHFGNGTRLTVT.

The chain couples TRBV20-1 to TRBJ1-5; the D is unclear. From germline, CDR1 is DFQATT and CDR2 SNEGSKA (reference sequence). The V end lost 3 bases, the J end lost 3 bases, and 12 bases lay between the germline ends. This CDR3 has 14 residues. The DNA of the CDR3 is TGCAGTGCTAGTGTGAGGGCGGACAATCAGCCCCAGCATTTT. Translation: CSASVRADNQPQHF.

The rearrangement joins TRBV9 to TRBJ2-1, with D tentatively TRBD1 (5 bases). CDR3 length equals 15 residues. CDR1 SGDLS and CDR2 YYNGEE come from the germline V gene. The V end was cut by 4 bases, the J end by 6 bases, with 17 bases between. Here the CDR3 reads CASSPAGMEINEQFF. The CDR3 DNA reads as TGTGCCAGCAGCCCCGCAGGGATGGAGATCAATGAGCAGTTCTTC.

The CDR3 region has the DNA TGCGCCAGCAGCCAAGACCCGGAACGGGACAGGACCACAGATACGCAGTATTTT. This translates into CASSQDPERDRTTDTQYF. The chain combines TRBV4-1 with TRBJ2-3, with 8 bases that match TRBD1. This CDR3 comprises 18 residues. V lost 0 bases, J lost 2 bases, and 10 bases stayed unmatched. CDR1 and CDR2 from the germline V gene are MGHRA and YSYEKL.

The rearrangement joins TRBV7-9 to TRBJ2-2, with 13 bases matching TRBD2. Germline V gives CDR1 SEHNR, CDR2 FQNEAQ (reference sequence). There are 16 residues in the CDR3. J gave up 7 bases and V 4 bases, and 6 bases lay outside the gene matches. CDR3 protein: CASSWTSGSADGELFF. The DNA of the CDR3 is TGTGCCAGCAGCTGGACTAGCGGGAGCGCAGACGGGGAGCTGTTTTTT.

The chain uses TRBV21-1 and TRBJ1-1. TRBV21-1 is described as a pseudogene. The length of the CDR3 is 13 residues. Here the CDR3 DNA reads TGTGCCAGCAGCAACGGGTTGAACACTGAAGCTTTCTTT. It is translated as CASSNGLNTEAFF.

This chain connects TRBV5-1 to TRBJ2-5, with D perhaps TRBD1 (6 bases). Trimming took off 2 bases at V and 5 bases at J, with 16 bases between the two ends. The CDR3 consists of 15 residues. Germline V CDR1 and CDR2: SGHRS, YFSETQ. The CDR3 loop reads CASSFTGSLTETQYF. For the CDR3, the DNA is TGCGCCAGCAGCTTTACAGGGTCCCTAACGGAGACCCAGTACTTC.

The chain carries TRBV7-8 and TRBJ2-5; unclear D gene. V was trimmed by 0 bases and J by 5 bases, leaving 13 bases between them. Germline CDR1 and CDR2: SGHVS and FQNEAQ. CDR3 length: 15 amino acids. The CDR3 sequence: CASSLARKASETQYF. In DNA form, the CDR3 reads TGTGCCAGCAGCTTAGCGAGGAAGGCATCCGAGACCCAGTACTTC.

The chain couples TRBV28 to TRBJ2-1, with TRBD2 matching over 14 bases. Trimming removed 7 bases from V and 7 bases from J; junction bases left unmatched: 3. The CDR3 is 14 amino acids. Germline CDR1 MDHEN, CDR2 SYDVKM. CDR3 loop: CASMGTSGRNEQFF. CDR3 in DNA: TGTGCCAGCATGGGGACTAGCGGGAGAAATGAGCAGTTCTTC.

This chain uses TRBV9 with TRBJ2-2; 7 positions match TRBD1. Germline V gene lookup returns CDR1 SGDLS and CDR2 YYNGEE. The V segment lost 0 bases and the J segment 5 bases; nucleotides outside the gene matches: 4. The CDR3 consists of 15 residues. The CDR3 sequence: CASSVDRGGTGELFF. The CDR3 nucleotides are TGTGCCAGCAGCGTAGACAGGGGTGGGACCGGGGAGCTGTTTTTT.

The chain carries TRBV30 and TRBJ1-2, with D possibly TRBD1 on 6 matching bases. Germline V gives CDR1 GTSNPN, CDR2 SVGIG (reference sequence). V was shortened by 2 bases and J by 5 bases, with 12 bases between the two germline ends. The CDR3 is 13 residues long. The CDR3 is CAWSLGHTYGYTF. As DNA, the CDR3 is TGTGCCTGGAGTCTGGGACACACGTATGGCTACACCTTC.

This clone has just one count. V and J are TRBV6-5 and TRBJ1-5; D is unclear. In germline, CDR1 is MNHEY, CDR2 SVGAGI. This CDR3 spans 14 amino acids. The V end was cut by 4 bases, the J end by 5 bases, with 12 bases between. The CDR3 sequence: CASSWSLVDQPQHF. The CDR3 DNA reads as TGTGCCAGCAGTTGGAGCCTCGTAGATCAGCCCCAGCATTTT.

The chain joins TRBV11-2 to TRBJ2-1; TRBD1 aligns across 7 bases. Per germline, CDR1 SGHAT and CDR2 FQNNGV. V shed 5 bases and J 4 bases; nucleotides not matched to a gene: 8. This CDR3 has 15 amino acids. The CDR3 protein is CASSPDRERYNEQFF. The DNA for the CDR3 is TGTGCCAGCAGCCCCGACAGGGAGCGGTACAATGAGCAGTTCTTC.

The rearrangement uses TRBV5-4 and TRBJ2-1, with 8 bases matching TRBD1. With 4 bases clipped from V and 10 bases from J, the junction kept 7 bases outside the gene matches. The CDR3 spans 13 residues. The germline V gene has CDR1 SGHNT and CDR2 YYREEE (reference sequence). CDR3 sequence (DNA): TGTGCCAGCAGCGCCGGACAGGGTCGGGAGCAGTTCTTC. Its translation is CASSAGQGREQFF.

The chain employs TRBV4-1 and TRBJ1-6; maybe TRBD1 (6 bases). The ends were cut back, 4 bases at V and 8 bases at J, with 21 bases in the middle. Germline CDR1 reads MGHRA; CDR2 reads YSYEKL. This CDR3 is 17 amino acids long. The CDR3, as DNA: TGCGCCAGCAGCCCACCTATGAGGCGGGGGCGAGATTCACCCCTCCACTTT. Translation gives CASSPPMRRGRDSPLHF.

This chain uses TRBV7-2 with TRBJ1-5; D unresolved. Trimming took off 2 bases at V and 5 bases at J, with 13 bases between the two ends. The CDR3 consists of 15 residues. Germline-derived CDR1 and CDR2 are SGHTA and FQGNSA. The CDR3 is CASSLNRGLDQPQHF. CDR3 nucleotides: TGTGCCAGCAGCTTAAACAGAGGGTTGGATCAGCCCCAGCATTTT.

CDR3 coding DNA: TGCGCCAGCAGCCTTCTGACTAGCGGCTACACCGGGGAGCTGTTTTTT. It specifies CASSLLTSGYTGELFF. The chain is built from TRBV10-2 and TRBJ2-2; 9 bases are a match to TRBD2. The CDR3 runs to 16 residues. The germline CDR1 and CDR2 sequences are WSHSY and SAAADI. The V and J ends lost 6 bases and 3 bases, in that order; junction bases with no gene match: 8.

V usage is TRBV10-3 and J usage is TRBJ1-3, with 7 bases identical to TRBD1. Trimming removed 3 bases from V and 0 bases from J; junction bases left unmatched: 5. CDR3 length: 16 residues. The V gene's germline CDR1 is ENHRY and CDR2 SYGVKD. CDR3 protein: CAISDSTGSSGNTIYF. The CDR3, as DNA: TGTGCCATCAGTGACTCGACAGGGAGCTCTGGAAACACCATATATTTT.

The chain couples TRBV5-1 to TRBJ1-2, with TRBD1 matching 7 bases. The CDR3 has 13 amino acids. The V gene's germline CDR1 is SGHRS and CDR2 YFSETQ. Germline trimming cut 9 bases from V and 10 bases from J; bases unmatched to any gene: 15. CDR3 DNA: TGCGCCACCGAGCACCGGGACAGAGAGAACTACACCTTC. Encoded protein: CATEHRDRENYTF. Full variable domain (remainder filled in from reference TRBV5-1 and TRBJ1-2): KAGVTQTPRYLIKTRGQQVTLSCSPISGHRSVSWYQQTPGQGLQFLFEYFSETQRNKGNFPGRFSGRQFSNSRSEMNVSTLELGDSALYLCATEHRDRENYTFGSGTRLTVV.

The V and J genes are TRBV12-3 or TRBV12-4 and TRBJ2-7; the D gene is possibly TRBD1 (5 bases). This CDR3 has 13 residues. The V end was cut by 8 bases, the J end by 7 bases, with 18 bases between. CDR3 amino acids: CASGQGDVREQYF. DNA of the CDR3: TGTGCCAGCGGACAAGGGGATGTTCGTGAGCAGTACTTC.

This sequence joins TRBV29-1 and TRBJ1-4; 7 bases are shared with TRBD1. The CDR3 contains 15 residues. Germline V CDR1 and CDR2: SQVTM, ANQGSEA. V dropped 4 bases and J dropped 0; count of bases not matched to a gene: 5. This chain's CDR3 is CSVVGTDATNEKLFF. The CDR3 DNA reads TGCAGCGTTGTTGGGACAGATGCAACTAATGAAAAACTGTTTTTT.